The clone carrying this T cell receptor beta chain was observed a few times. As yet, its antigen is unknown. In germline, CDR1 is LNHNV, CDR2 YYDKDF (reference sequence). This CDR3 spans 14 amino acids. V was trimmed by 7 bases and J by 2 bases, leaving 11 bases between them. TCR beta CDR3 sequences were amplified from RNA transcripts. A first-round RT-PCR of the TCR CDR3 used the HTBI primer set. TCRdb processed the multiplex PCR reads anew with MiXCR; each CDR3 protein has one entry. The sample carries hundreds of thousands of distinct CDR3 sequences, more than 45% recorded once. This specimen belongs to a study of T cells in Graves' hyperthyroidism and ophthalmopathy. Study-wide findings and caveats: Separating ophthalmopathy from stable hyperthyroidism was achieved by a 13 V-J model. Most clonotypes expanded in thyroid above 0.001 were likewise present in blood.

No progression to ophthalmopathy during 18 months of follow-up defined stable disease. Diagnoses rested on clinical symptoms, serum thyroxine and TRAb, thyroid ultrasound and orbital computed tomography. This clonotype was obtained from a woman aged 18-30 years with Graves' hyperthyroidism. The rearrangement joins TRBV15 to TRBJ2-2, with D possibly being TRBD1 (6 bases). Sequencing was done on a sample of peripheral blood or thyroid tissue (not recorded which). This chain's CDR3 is CATNRDINTGELFF. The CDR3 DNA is TGTGCCACCAATAGGGACATCAACACCGGGGAGCTGTTTTTT. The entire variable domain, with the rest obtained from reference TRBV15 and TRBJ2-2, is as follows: DAMVIQNPRYQVTQFGKPVTLSCSQTLNHNVMYWYQQKSSQAPKLLFHYYDKDFNNEADTPDNFQSRRPNTSFCFLDIRSPGLGDTAMYLCATNRDINTGELFFGEGSRLTVL.